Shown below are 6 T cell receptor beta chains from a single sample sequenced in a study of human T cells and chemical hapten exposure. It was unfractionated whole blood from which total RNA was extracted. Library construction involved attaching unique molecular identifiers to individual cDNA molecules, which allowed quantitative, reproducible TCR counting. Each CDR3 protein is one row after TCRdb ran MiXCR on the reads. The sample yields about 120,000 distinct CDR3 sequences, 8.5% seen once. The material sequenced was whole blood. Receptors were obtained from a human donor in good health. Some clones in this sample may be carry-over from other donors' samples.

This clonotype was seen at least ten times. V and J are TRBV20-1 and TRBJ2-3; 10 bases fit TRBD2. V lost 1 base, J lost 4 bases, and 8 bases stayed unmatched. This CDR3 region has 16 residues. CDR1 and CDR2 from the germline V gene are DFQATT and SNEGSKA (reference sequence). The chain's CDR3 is CSARGVLLAGSDTQYF. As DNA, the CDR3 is TGCAGTGCTAGAGGGGTATTACTAGCGGGATCAGATACGCAGTATTTT.

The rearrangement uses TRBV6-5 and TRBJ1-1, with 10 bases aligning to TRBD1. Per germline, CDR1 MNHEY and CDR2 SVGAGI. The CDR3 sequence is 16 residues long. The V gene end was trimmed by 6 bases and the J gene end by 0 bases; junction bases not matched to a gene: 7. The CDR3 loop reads CASSPDRGNMNTEAFF. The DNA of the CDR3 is TGTGCCAGCAGCCCGGACAGGGGGAACATGAACACTGAAGCTTTCTTT.

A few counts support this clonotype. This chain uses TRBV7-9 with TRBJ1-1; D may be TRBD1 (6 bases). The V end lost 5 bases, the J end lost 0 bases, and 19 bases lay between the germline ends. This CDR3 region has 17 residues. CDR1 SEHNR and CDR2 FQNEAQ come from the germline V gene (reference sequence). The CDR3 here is CASSQMPGHTMNTEAFF. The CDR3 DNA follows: TGTGCCAGCAGCCAAATGCCGGGACACACGATGAACACTGAAGCTTTCTTT.

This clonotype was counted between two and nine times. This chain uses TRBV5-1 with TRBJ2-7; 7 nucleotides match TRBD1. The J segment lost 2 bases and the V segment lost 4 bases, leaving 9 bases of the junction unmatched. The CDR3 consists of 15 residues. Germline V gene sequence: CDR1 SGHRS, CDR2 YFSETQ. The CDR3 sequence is CASSIGQDPTYEQYF. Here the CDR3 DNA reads TGCGCCAGCAGCATAGGACAGGACCCTACCTACGAGCAGTACTTC.

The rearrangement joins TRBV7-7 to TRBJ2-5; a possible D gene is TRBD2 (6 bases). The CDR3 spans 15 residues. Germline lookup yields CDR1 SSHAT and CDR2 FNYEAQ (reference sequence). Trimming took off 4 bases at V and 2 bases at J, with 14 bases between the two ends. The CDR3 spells CASSSSVGGQETQYF. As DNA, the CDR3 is TGTGCCAGCAGCTCCTCTGTCGGAGGGCAAGAGACCCAGTACTTC. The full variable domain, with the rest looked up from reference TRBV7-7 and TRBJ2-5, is GAGVSQSPRYKVTKRGQDVTLRCDPISSHATLYWYQQALGQGPEFLTYFNYEAQPDKSGLPSDRFSAERPEGSISTLTIQRTEQRDSAMYRCASSSSVGGQETQYFGPGTRLLVL.

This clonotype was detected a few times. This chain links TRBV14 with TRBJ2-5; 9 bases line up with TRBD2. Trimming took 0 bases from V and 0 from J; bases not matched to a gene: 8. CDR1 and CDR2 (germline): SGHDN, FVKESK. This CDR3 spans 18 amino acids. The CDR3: CASSQDEASGVYQETQYF. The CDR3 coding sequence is TGTGCCAGCAGCCAAGATGAGGCTAGCGGGGTATACCAAGAGACCCAGTACTTC.